This TCR beta chain was obtained from a study of shared clonotypes between healthy human individuals. In the naive CD8 group, cells lacked CD45RO and were positively selected for CCR7, so terminally differentiated effector memory CD45RA+ cells were left out. This CDR3 has 13 amino acids. Germline V gene sequence: CDR1 MGHRA, CDR2 YSYEKL. Assay: immunoSEQ multiplex PCR; the TCRdb copy retains only in-frame clones and omits some. The data contain 500,000 to 700,000 clones, 85% to 95% of them seen just once; the ten biggest clones take up 0.11%. The sequence was collected from a woman younger than 45 in good health. The specimen sequenced was naive CD8+ T cells sorted from blood. The V call is TRBV4-1, the J call TRBJ2-5; D is unclear. The J call is uncertain, as TRBJ2-7 better fits the DNA end. The CDR3 loop reads CASSQGISYEQYF. In nucleotides, the CDR3 is TGCGCCAGCAGCCAAGGTATATCCTACGAGCAGTACTTC.